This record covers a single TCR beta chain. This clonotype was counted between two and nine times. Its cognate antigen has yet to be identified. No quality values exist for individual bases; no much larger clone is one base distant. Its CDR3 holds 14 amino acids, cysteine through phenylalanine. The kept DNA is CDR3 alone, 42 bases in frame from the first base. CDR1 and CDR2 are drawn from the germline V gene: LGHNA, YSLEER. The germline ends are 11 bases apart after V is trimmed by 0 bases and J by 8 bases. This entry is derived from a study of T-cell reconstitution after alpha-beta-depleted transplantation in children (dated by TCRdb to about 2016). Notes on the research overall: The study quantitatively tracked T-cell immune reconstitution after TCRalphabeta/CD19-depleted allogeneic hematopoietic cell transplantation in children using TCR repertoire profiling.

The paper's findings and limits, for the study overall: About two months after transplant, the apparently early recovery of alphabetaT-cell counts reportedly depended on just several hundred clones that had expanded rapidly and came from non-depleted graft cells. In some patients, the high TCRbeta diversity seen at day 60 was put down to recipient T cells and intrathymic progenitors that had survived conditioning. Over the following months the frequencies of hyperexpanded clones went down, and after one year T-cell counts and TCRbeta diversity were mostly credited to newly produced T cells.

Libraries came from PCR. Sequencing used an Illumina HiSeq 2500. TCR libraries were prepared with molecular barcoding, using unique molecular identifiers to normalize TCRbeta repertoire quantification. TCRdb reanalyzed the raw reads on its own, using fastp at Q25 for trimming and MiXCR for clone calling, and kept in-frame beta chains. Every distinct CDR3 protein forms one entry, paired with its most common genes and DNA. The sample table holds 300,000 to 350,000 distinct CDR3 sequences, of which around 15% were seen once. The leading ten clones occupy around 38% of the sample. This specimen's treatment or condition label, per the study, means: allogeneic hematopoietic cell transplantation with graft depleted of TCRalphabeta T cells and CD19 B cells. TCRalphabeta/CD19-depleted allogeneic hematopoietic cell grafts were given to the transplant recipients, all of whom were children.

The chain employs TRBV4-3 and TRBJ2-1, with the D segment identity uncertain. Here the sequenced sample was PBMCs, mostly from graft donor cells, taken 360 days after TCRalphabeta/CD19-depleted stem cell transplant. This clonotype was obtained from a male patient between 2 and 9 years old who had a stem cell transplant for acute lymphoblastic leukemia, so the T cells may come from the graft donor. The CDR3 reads CASSQEEGVDEQFF. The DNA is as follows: TGCGCCAGCAGCCAAGAGGAAGGAGTTGATGAGCAGTTCTTC.